This entry features one TCR beta chain sequence. TCRdb keeps only in-frame clones here, not all; method: immunoSEQ multiplex PCR. The data contain more than 65,000 clones, around 96% of them seen just once; the ten biggest clones take up about 1.3%. These data originate in a study of cytomegalovirus exposure and HLA in healthy donors. CDR1 and CDR2 from the germline V gene are MNHEY and SMNVEV (reference sequence). Losses at the gene ends were 5 bases for V and 5 bases for J; bases not matched to a gene: 8. The CDR3 runs 15 residues. Sequenced sample: PBMCs. This chain uses TRBV27 with TRBJ1-5; 8 positions match TRBD1. The TCR sequence derives from a woman under 30 in good health and CMV-seronegative. As DNA, the CDR3 is TGTGCCAGCAGTCCCGAGCCAGGGGGCGATCAGCCCCAGCATTTT. Translation gives CASSPEPGGDQPQHF.